The 10 T cell receptor beta chains below all came from one sample that was sequenced in a study of post-analysis software for immune sequencing data. Whole-study findings and limits: Patients had higher frequencies than controls of five TRBV segments, including TRBV5-6, TRBV5-1 and TRBV20-1.

The antigens these receptors bind are not known. Libraries were made from TCR beta cDNA, and they carried unique molecular identifiers. TCRdb redid the calling of the PCR reads with MiXCR, one entry per CDR3 protein. The profile covers some 450,000 distinct CDR3 sequences, with less than 45% appearing a single time and 12% taken by the ten largest. The sequenced material came from blood. The receptors shown here come from a girl aged 10 to 17 with multiple sclerosis.

The chain uses TRBV5-1 and TRBJ2-1, with 9 positions matching TRBD2. CDR3 length: 16 residues. Looked up from germline, CDR1 is SGHRS and CDR2 is YFSETQ. The J segment lost 3 bases and the V segment lost 0 bases, leaving 4 bases of the junction unmatched. This chain's CDR3 is CASSLVAGAGYNEQFF. CDR3 bases: TGCGCCAGCAGCTTGGTAGCGGGAGCAGGCTACAATGAGCAGTTCTTC.

J is TRBJ1-6 and V is TRBV7-6, with D uncertain. V was pared by 4 bases and J by 10 bases, with 11 bases between. The V gene's germline CDR1 is SGHVS and CDR2 FNYEAQ. The CDR3 is 13 amino acids. CDR3 DNA sequence: TGTGCCAGCAGCTCACCCCCGGGCTCACCCCTCCACTTT. It codes for CASSSPPGSPLHF.

J is TRBJ2-1 and V is TRBV25-1; 7 bases agree with TRBD2. With 1 base clipped from V and 8 bases from J, the junction kept 8 bases outside the gene matches. Germline V gene sequence: CDR1 MGHDK, CDR2 SYGVNS. The CDR3 consists of 15 residues. The CDR3 protein is CASSESYGLGDEQFF. CDR3 bases: TGTGCCAGCAGTGAATCCTACGGACTAGGAGATGAGCAGTTCTTC. Using reference TRBV25-1 and TRBJ2-1 for the parts outside the CDR3, the full variable domain is EADIYQTPRYLVIGTGKKITLECSQTMGHDKMYWYQQDPGMELHLIHYSYGVNSTEKGDLSSESTVSRIRTEHFPLTLESARPSHTSQYLCASSESYGLGDEQFFGPGTRLTVL.

V gene TRBV12-3 or TRBV12-4 combines with J gene TRBJ1-2; D is possibly TRBD1 (6 bases). Deletions cut 3 bases from V and 1 base from J, with 15 bases between. The CDR3 is made up of 16 amino acids. CDR3 sequence: CASSFGVRQVNYGYTF. The CDR3, as DNA: TGTGCCAGCAGTTTTGGGGTACGACAGGTTAACTATGGCTACACCTTC.

This clonotype was counted only a few times. CDR3: CASSLQVGAYEQYF. CDR3 nucleotides: TGTGCCAGCAGCCTCCAGGTGGGGGCCTACGAGCAGTACTTC. The V gene is TRBV7-2, the J gene TRBJ2-7; D tentatively reads TRBD1 or TRBD2 (5 bases each). Germline CDR1 SGHTA, CDR2 FQGNSA. The V and J ends lost 5 bases and 2 bases respectively, with 13 bases between them. This CDR3 has 14 residues.

This clonotype was observed a few times. The chain is built from TRBV12-5 and TRBJ1-1; D unclear. The CDR3 contains 13 residues. The V and J ends lost 6 bases and 4 bases respectively, with 12 bases between them. Germline values: CDR1 LGHNT, CDR2 FRNRAP. The CDR3 reads CASGSSEGTEAFF. CDR3 in DNA: TGTGCTAGTGGCTCGAGTGAAGGCACTGAAGCTTTCTTT.

This clonotype has just a few counts. The CDR3 spells CASSLDTMNTEAFF. CDR3 sequence (DNA): TGCGCCAGCAGCTTGGACACCATGAACACTGAAGCTTTCTTT. The chain combines TRBV5-1 with TRBJ1-1; D is unclear. The length of the CDR3 is 14 residues. Per the germline V gene, CDR1 is SGHRS and CDR2 is YFSETQ. V was trimmed by 0 bases and J by 0 bases, leaving 6 bases between them.

This clonotype came up a few times. The rearrangement links TRBV6-2 or TRBV6-3 to TRBJ2-1; D uncertain. Trimming pared 2 bases from V and 8 bases from J, leaving 25 bases between. CDR1 and CDR2 (germline): MNHEY, SVGEGT. The CDR3 spans 18 residues. In DNA, the CDR3 is TGTGCCAGCAGTTACGCTTCCCACCGGGCCGATGTGGCGCATGAGCAGTTCTTC. Residues: CASSYASHRADVAHEQFF.

V is TRBV6-2 or TRBV6-3 and J is TRBJ2-1, with 8 bases aligning to TRBD1. CDR3 length equals 22 residues. Trimming at V came to 3 bases and at J to 4 bases, leaving 26 bases not matched to a gene. CDR1 and CDR2 (germline): MNHEY, SVGEGT. The CDR3 sequence is CASSYRPTSDRASGVVYNEQFF. Written as DNA, the CDR3 is TGTGCCAGCAGTTATAGACCCACCTCGGACAGGGCCTCGGGAGTGGTGTACAATGAGCAGTTCTTC.

The sample holds a few counts of this clonotype. The chain uses TRBV20-1 and TRBJ2-7, with 7 nucleotides matching TRBD2. CDR1 is DFQATT, CDR2 SNEGSKA, per germline (reference sequence). The CDR3 totals 16 residues. V was pared by 5 bases and J by 1 base, with 14 bases of the junction left unmatched. The CDR3 loop reads CSAYVGKGGRSYEQYF. In DNA, the CDR3 is TGCAGTGCTTATGTTGGGAAGGGAGGGCGTTCCTACGAGCAGTACTTC.